The next 30 T cell receptor beta chains were all read from a single sample in a study of neurological immune-mediated disorders. Each CDR3 protein gets one entry after TCRdb re-called the 5' RACE reads with MiXCR. The sample lists more than 45,000 distinct CDR3 sequences; approximately 3.8% were seen once. The sample consisted of PBMCs. The receptors were sampled from a man aged 25 to 40 with multiple sclerosis.

This clonotype came up many times. The rearrangement joins TRBV6-5 to TRBJ2-5; possibly TRBD1 for D (6 bases). Trimming removed 1 base at V and 5 bases at J, with 11 bases between. Germline CDR1 reads MNHEY; CDR2 reads SVGAGI. The CDR3 extends over 14 amino acids. In DNA, the CDR3 is TGTGCCAGCAGTTACTTGAGGGGGTCCGAGACCCAGTACTTC. Its protein product is CASSYLRGSETQYF.

This clonotype was detected ten times or more. This chain uses TRBV2 with TRBJ2-7; weak D call: TRBD2 (6 bases). V was cut by 7 bases and J by 1 base, with 8 bases left in between. This CDR3 has 12 amino acids. The germline V gene encodes CDR1 SNHLY and CDR2 FYNNEI. The CDR3 DNA is TGTGCCAGCAAACGGGGGTCCTACGAGCAGTACTTC. Protein product: CASKRGSYEQYF.

The chain employs TRBV6-1 and TRBJ2-3, with no clear D. The CDR3 totals 13 residues. Germline V gene sequence: CDR1 MNHNS, CDR2 SASEGT. V shed 3 bases and J shed 2 bases, with 6 bases lying between them. This chain's CDR3 is CASSEWTTDTQYF. The CDR3 nucleotides are TGTGCCAGCAGTGAGTGGACCACAGATACGCAGTATTTT.

Details on this clonotype: One end of the junction is discordant with germline, which a read error may explain. This chain uses TRBV7-8 with TRBJ1-5, with TRBD1 as a possible D gene (5 bases). The CDR3 loop spans 14 amino acids. CDR1 is SGHVS and CDR2 is FQNEAQ in the germline V gene. The CDR3 DNA reads as TGTGCCAGCAGCTCCAGGGTCAGCAATCAGCCCCAGAATTTT. This translates into CASSSRVSNQPQNF.

This clonotype has at least ten counts. This sequence joins TRBV20-1 and TRBJ2-5; D call uncertain. The CDR3 runs 13 residues. V lost 0 bases and J 4 bases, leaving 9 bases between the germline ends. From germline, CDR1 is DFQATT and CDR2 SNEGSKA (reference sequence). The CDR3 loop is CSARDQLSETQYF. The CDR3 bases are TGCAGTGCTAGAGATCAACTATCAGAGACCCAGTACTTC.

This clonotype was recorded at least ten times. The rearrangement uses TRBV19 and TRBJ2-3; no reliable D call. Per germline, CDR1 LNHDA and CDR2 SQIVND (reference sequence). This CDR3 contains 15 residues. V was trimmed by 5 bases and J by 0 bases, leaving 12 bases between them. The CDR3 DNA is TGTGCCAGTAGTCCACGCTTCCGGAGCACAGATACGCAGTATTTT. Its protein product is CASSPRFRSTDTQYF.

There are many counts of this clonotype. The chain carries TRBV28 and TRBJ1-6; D perhaps matches TRBD1 (5 bases). The CDR3 extends over 16 amino acids. V shed 3 bases and J shed 7 bases, with 16 bases lying between them. CDR1 is MDHEN and CDR2 is SYDVKM in the germline V gene. The CDR3 is CASSLAVGRTNSPLHF. The CDR3 DNA reads TGTGCCAGCAGTTTGGCCGTCGGACGGACAAATTCACCCCTCCACTTT. Using reference TRBV28 and TRBJ1-6 for the parts outside the CDR3, the full variable domain is DVKVTQSSRYLVKRTGEKVFLECVQDMDHENMFWYRQDPGLGLRLIYFSYDVKMKEKGDIPEGYSVSREKKERFSLILESASTNQTSMYLCASSLAVGRTNSPLHFGNGTRLTVT.

This clonotype occurred a few times. Possible read error: a much larger clone is one base away. The chain couples TRBV20-1 to TRBJ2-3; TRBD2 matches 8 bases. Per germline, CDR1 DFQATT and CDR2 SNEGSKA (reference sequence). This CDR3 comprises 15 residues. The junction had 7 bases not matched to a gene; V was cut back by 4 bases and J by 1 base. The CDR3 DNA reads TGCAGTGCTACTAAGCGGGAGAAGGGCACAGATACGCAGTATTTT. It codes for CSATKREKGTDTQYF.

This clonotype was observed many times. The rearrangement links TRBV6-5 to TRBJ1-2; D ambiguous. Looked up from germline, CDR1 is MNHEY and CDR2 is SVGAGI. Trimming pared 6 bases from V and 8 bases from J, leaving 16 bases between. The length of the CDR3 is 13 residues. The CDR3 nucleotides are TGTGCCAGCAGAGTGTCGGTTTTAGCAGGCTACACCTTC. Its protein product is CASRVSVLAGYTF.

This clonotype was recorded many times. The chain combines TRBV5-1 with TRBJ2-7, with D possibly matching TRBD2 (6 bases). Germline assignment: CDR1 SGHRS and CDR2 YFSETQ. The germline V and J ends were trimmed by 2 bases and 2 bases, with 11 bases remaining between them. The CDR3 is made up of 14 amino acids. The CDR3 is CASSFLAKTYEQYF. CDR3 nucleotide sequence: TGCGCCAGCAGCTTCCTAGCGAAAACCTACGAGCAGTACTTC.

This clonotype was picked up many times. The genes are TRBV29-1 and TRBJ1-2; D is ambiguous. Trimming took 4 bases from V and 3 from J, leaving 18 bases between them. Germline CDR1 reads SQVTM; CDR2 reads ANQGSEA. This CDR3 has 15 amino acids. The CDR3 DNA reads as TGCAGCGTTGGAGACCTCAGATTGGGCGACTATGGCTACACCTTC. It yields the protein CSVGDLRLGDYGYTF. Full variable domain (outside the CDR3, taken from reference TRBV29-1 and TRBJ1-2): SAVISQKPSRDICQRGTSLTIQCQVDSQVTMMFWYRQQPGQSLTLIATANQGSEATYESGFVIDKFPISRPNLTFSTLTVSNMSPEDSSIYLCSVGDLRLGDYGYTFGSGTRLTVV.

This clonotype has at least ten counts. The chain recombines TRBV20-1 with TRBJ2-1; TRBD2 matches 11 bases. After removal of 5 bases from V and 2 bases from J, the junction contained 2 bases not matched to a gene. This CDR3 is built from 14 residues. CDR1 and CDR2 (germline): DFQATT, SNEGSKA (reference sequence). CDR3 sequence: CSAFSGGAYNEQFF. The DNA of the CDR3 is TGCAGTGCTTTTAGCGGGGGGGCCTACAATGAGCAGTTCTTC.

Many counts were recorded for this clonotype. The chain joins TRBV3-1 to TRBJ1-1, with D perhaps TRBD1 (5 bases). This CDR3 contains 14 residues. Trimming removed 1 base from V and 5 bases from J, with 11 bases in between. Germline loops: CDR1 LGHDT, CDR2 YNNKEL (reference sequence). For the CDR3, the DNA is TGTGCCAGCAGCCAAGCAAAGGGGCTAACTGAAGCTTTCTTT. This gives the protein CASSQAKGLTEAFF.

This clonotype was seen a few times. The V gene is TRBV10-3, the J gene TRBJ2-4, with 11 positions matching TRBD2. V lost 0 bases to trimming and J lost 8 bases; unmatched junction nucleotides: 6. CDR3 length: 16 residues. CDR1 and CDR2 from the germline V gene are ENHRY and SYGVKD. The CDR3 reads CAISESSLAGGDIQYF. The CDR3 DNA follows: TGTGCCATCAGTGAGTCGAGTCTAGCGGGAGGAGACATTCAGTACTTC.

This clonotype was recorded many times. The chain has TRBV7-6 and TRBJ2-7; D is perhaps TRBD2 (5 bases). V lost 4 bases to trimming and J lost 7 bases, with 8 bases between them. Germline CDR1 reads SGHVS; CDR2 reads FNYEAQ. There are 11 residues in the CDR3. CDR3 nucleotide sequence: TGTGCCAGCAGCTCCTCGGGGGAGCAGTACTTC. Amino acids: CASSSSGEQYF.

In this sample, this clonotype turned up many times. This sequence joins TRBV6-1 and TRBJ1-5; D uncertain. Trimming removed 1 base from V and 0 bases from J, with 7 bases in between. The V gene's germline CDR1 is MNHNS and CDR2 SASEGT. The CDR3 spans 15 residues. The CDR3 DNA reads TGTGCCAGCAGTGAAGACGGGAATAGCAATCAGCCCCAGCATTTT. Its protein product is CASSEDGNSNQPQHF.

As for this clonotype: Since a much larger clone is just one base distant, this may be a read error. This sequence joins TRBV6-5 and TRBJ1-1; the D is unclear. Deletions cut 2 bases from V and 0 bases from J, with 7 bases between. CDR1 MNHEY and CDR2 SVGAGI come from the germline V gene. CDR3 length: 14 amino acids. Here the CDR3 reads CASSYAEMNTEAFF. For the CDR3, the DNA is TGTGCCAGCAGTTACGCCGAAATGAACACTGAAGCTTTCTTT.

This clonotype was observed many times. J is TRBJ2-7 and V is TRBV4-1, with D perhaps given as TRBD1 or TRBD2 (7 bases each). CDR1 is MGHRA, CDR2 YSYEKL, per germline. V was cut by 0 bases and J by 4 bases, with 22 bases left in between. The CDR3 length is 18 residues. CDR3 nucleotide sequence: TGCGCCAGCAGCCAAGAAAGAAGAGGGGGGGACAGTCGTTACGAGCAGTACTTC. Its translation is CASSQERRGGDSRYEQYF.

This clonotype was counted ten times or more. The J gene is TRBJ2-2, the V gene TRBV5-1; 7 bases fit TRBD1. The V segment lost 5 bases and the J segment 1 base; nucleotides outside the gene matches: 5. The V gene's germline CDR1 is SGHRS and CDR2 YFSETQ. CDR3 length equals 15 residues. The CDR3 protein is CASRTRTGNTGELFF. For the CDR3, the DNA is TGCGCCAGCAGAACCAGGACAGGGAACACCGGGGAGCTGTTTTTT.

This clonotype occurred many times. The gene calls are TRBV20-1 and TRBJ2-5; 10 nucleotides match TRBD2. In germline, CDR1 is DFQATT, CDR2 SNEGSKA (reference sequence). The CDR3 contains 14 residues. The ends lost 6 bases at V and 6 bases at J; junction bases unmatched: 10. The CDR3 region is CSARSGGAPKTQYF. CDR3 DNA: TGCAGTGCCAGAAGCGGGGGGGCCCCGAAGACCCAGTACTTC.

This clonotype appeared many times. This chain links TRBV27 with TRBJ2-3; D ambiguous. The germline V and J ends were trimmed by 4 bases and 4 bases, with 15 bases remaining between them. The V gene's germline CDR1 is MNHEY and CDR2 SMNVEV (reference sequence). This CDR3 has 15 residues. Written as DNA, the CDR3 is TGTGCCAGCAGTTATTACCAGAAGGCCCCAGATACGCAGTATTTT. Its translation: CASSYYQKAPDTQYF.

This clonotype was counted ten times or more. CDR3 nucleotide sequence: TGCAGCGTTGAAGTTCCCCGGTGGAATGAGCAGTTCTTC. It translates to CSVEVPRWNEQFF. V and J are TRBV29-1 and TRBJ2-1; D gene uncertain. The CDR3 is 13 amino acids. Germline CDR1 is SQVTM and CDR2 is ANQGSEA. V was cut by 1 base and J by 7 bases, with 11 bases left in between.

This clonotype was counted a few times. The chain carries TRBV18 and TRBJ1-5; a weak D match, TRBD1 (5 bases). The V end lost 1 base, the J end lost 5 bases, and 15 bases lay between the germline ends. CDR3 length: 16 amino acids. The germline gives CDR1 KGHSH, CDR2 LQKENI. CDR3 DNA sequence: TGTGCCAGCTCACCACAAGACGGGCAGGGCGATCAGCCCCAGCATTTT. Encoded protein: CASSPQDGQGDQPQHF.

This clonotype has a count of ten or more. The chain uses TRBV20-1 and TRBJ1-6; 8 bases match TRBD1. The CDR3 spans 14 residues. Germline CDR1 reads DFQATT; CDR2 reads SNEGSKA (reference sequence). The ends lost 6 bases at V and 5 bases at J; junction bases unmatched: 6. CDR3 sequence: CSAPDRADNSPLHF. CDR3 nucleotides: TGCAGTGCCCCGGACAGGGCGGATAATTCACCCCTCCACTTT.

This clonotype was observed a handful of times. J is TRBJ2-1 and V is TRBV12-3 or TRBV12-4; 9 nucleotides agree with TRBD2. The J segment lost 2 bases and the V segment lost 10 bases, leaving 9 bases of the junction unmatched. The CDR3 length is 15 residues. CDR3 in DNA: TGTGCCACCATAAAGCGGGGGGCAACCTACAATGAGCAGTTCTTC. It specifies CATIKRGATYNEQFF.

This clonotype was seen at least ten times. V usage is TRBV6-6 and J usage is TRBJ2-3; D is ambiguous. Trimming took off 4 bases at V and 0 bases at J, with 8 bases between the two ends. Germline assignment: CDR1 MNHNY and CDR2 SVGAGI (reference sequence). The length of the CDR3 is 14 residues. Here the CDR3 reads CASSLSLSTDTQYF. The CDR3 nucleotides are TGTGCCAGCAGTTTAAGCTTGAGCACAGATACGCAGTATTTT.

In its sample, this clonotype was seen many times. The CDR3 region is CSAMGTSATDTQYF. Written as DNA, the CDR3 is TGCAGTGCTATGGGGACTAGCGCCACAGATACGCAGTATTTT. The rearrangement uses TRBV20-1 and TRBJ2-3; 10 bases map to TRBD2. Germline values: CDR1 DFQATT, CDR2 SNEGSKA (reference sequence). The V and J ends lost 4 bases and 2 bases, in that order; junction bases with no gene match: 3. The CDR3 has 14 amino acids.

This clonotype was seen a few times. The chain is built from TRBV5-1 and TRBJ2-1; D unresolved. CDR3 length equals 14 residues. Germline V CDR1 and CDR2: SGHRS, YFSETQ. Trimming removed 2 bases at V and 5 bases at J, with 11 bases between. CDR3 sequence: CASSLTGKNNEQFF. CDR3 DNA: TGCGCCAGCAGCTTAACTGGAAAGAACAATGAGCAGTTCTTC.

There are many counts of this clonotype. A read error may account for a junction end that differs from germline. The V and J genes are TRBV7-7 and TRBJ2-1, with D possibly being TRBD1 (5 bases). This CDR3 spans 13 amino acids. Germline lookup yields CDR1 SSHAT and CDR2 FNYEAQ (reference sequence). The CDR3 region is CASSLVGQGEQFF. In DNA form, the CDR3 reads TGTGCTAGCAGCTTAGTGGGGCAGGGTGAGCAGTTCTTC.

There are many counts of this clonotype. A junction end diverges from the germline sequence, so it may reflect a read error. The chain has TRBV10-2 and TRBJ1-1; D remains ambiguous. This CDR3 is built from 13 residues. Germline lookup yields CDR1 WSHSY and CDR2 SAAADI. CDR3 bases: TGCGCCAGCGGCCGAGATCCGAACAGTGAAGCTTTCTTT. As protein: CASGRDPNSEAFF.